This T cell receptor (beta chain) was captured by sequencing in a study of blood T cell repertoires in COVID-19. About the study: Samples representing acute and convalescent COVID-19 were sourced from the United States, Italy and Spain. The cDNA or gDNA used as material had been derived from T cells, B-cell-depleted T cells, or PBMCs.

Authors' data handling: The assay estimated nucleated cells by amplifying reference gene primers. The table came from immunoSEQ multiplex PCR; TCRdb's copy has only in-frame clones and leaves some out. Clonal size and the V and J genes are those of that table, whereas D and trimming came from the DNA. The table lists over 45,000 clones, roughly four fifths of them singletons, with over 7.5% in the top ten. The CDR3 runs 16 residues. Germline lookup yields CDR1 SGHRS and CDR2 YFSETQ. V lost 1 base to trimming and J lost 6 bases; unmatched junction nucleotides: 4. Sample: peripheral blood. The V gene is TRBV5-1, the J gene TRBJ2-2; 12 bases match TRBD2. The clonotype was recovered from a woman of 80 years or more with acute or convalescent COVID-19. The CDR3 loop is CASSLTLAGGPGELFF. The DNA of the CDR3 is TGCGCCAGCAGCTTGACCCTAGCGGGGGGGCCCGGGGAGCTGTTTTTT.